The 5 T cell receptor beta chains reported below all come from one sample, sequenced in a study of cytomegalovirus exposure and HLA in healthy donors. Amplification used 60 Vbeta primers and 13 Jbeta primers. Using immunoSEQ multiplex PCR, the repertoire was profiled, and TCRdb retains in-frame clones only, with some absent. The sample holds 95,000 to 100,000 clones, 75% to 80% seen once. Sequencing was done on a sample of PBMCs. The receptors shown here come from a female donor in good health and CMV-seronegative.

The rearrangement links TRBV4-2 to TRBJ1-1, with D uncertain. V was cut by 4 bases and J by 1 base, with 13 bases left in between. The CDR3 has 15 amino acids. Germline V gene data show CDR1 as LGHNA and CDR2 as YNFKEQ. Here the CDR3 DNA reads TGTGCCAGCAGCCCCCTATTGGGCGAGAACACTGAAGCTTTCTTT. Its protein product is CASSPLLGENTEAFF.

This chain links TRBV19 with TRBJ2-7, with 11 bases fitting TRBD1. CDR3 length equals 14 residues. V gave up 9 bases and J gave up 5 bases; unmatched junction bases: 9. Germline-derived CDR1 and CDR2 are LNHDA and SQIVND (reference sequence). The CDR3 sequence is CASRPGQGDNEQYF. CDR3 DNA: TGTGCCAGCCGCCCGGGACAGGGGGACAACGAGCAGTACTTC.

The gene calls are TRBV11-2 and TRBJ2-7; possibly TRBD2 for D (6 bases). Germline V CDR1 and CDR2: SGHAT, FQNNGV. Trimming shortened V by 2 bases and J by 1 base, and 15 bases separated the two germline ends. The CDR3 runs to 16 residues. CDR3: CASSLWTTQRSYEQYF. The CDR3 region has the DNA TGTGCCAGCAGCTTATGGACTACCCAGCGGTCCTACGAGCAGTACTTC.

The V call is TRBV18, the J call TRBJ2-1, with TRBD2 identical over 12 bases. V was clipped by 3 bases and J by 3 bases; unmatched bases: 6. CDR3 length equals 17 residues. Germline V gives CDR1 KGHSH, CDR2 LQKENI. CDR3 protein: CASSPRLAGVVYNEQFF. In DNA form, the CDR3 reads TGTGCCAGCTCACCCCGACTAGCGGGAGTAGTCTACAATGAGCAGTTCTTC.

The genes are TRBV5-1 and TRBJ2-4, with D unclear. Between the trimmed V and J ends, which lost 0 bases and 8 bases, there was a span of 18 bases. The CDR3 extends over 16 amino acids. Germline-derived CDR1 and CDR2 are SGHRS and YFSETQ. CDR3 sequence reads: CASSLADDGLRHIQYF. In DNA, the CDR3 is TGCGCCAGCAGCTTGGCTGACGACGGGTTGAGGCACATTCAGTACTTC.